This TCR beta chain emerged from a study of OX40 agonist ivuxolimab in advanced cancers. Study at large: An agonistic anti-OX40 (CD134) antibody, ivuxolimab, was used to treat the patients. In three patients, partial responses were observed, one with hepatocellular carcinoma and two with cutaneous melanoma.

Generated by immunoSEQ multiplex PCR, the TCRdb table keeps only in-frame clones and is missing some. The sample lists more than 100,000 clones, over 75% occurring once. The material sequenced was CD4+ or CD8+ T cells sorted from blood, taken in a trial of the OX40 agonist ivuxolimab. The source is an adult with an advanced solid tumor such as melanoma, head and neck, liver or kidney cancer.

CDR3 residues: CASSDLGNTEAFF. Here the CDR3 DNA reads TGTGCCAGCAGTGACTTGGGGAACACTGAAGCTTTCTTT. V usage is TRBV6-1 and J usage is TRBJ1-1; no definite D call. In germline, CDR1 is MNHNS, CDR2 SASEGT. V lost 3 bases and J lost 1, with 6 bases in between. This CDR3 contains 13 residues.